This T cell receptor beta chain is from a study of T cells in Graves' hyperthyroidism and ophthalmopathy. PBMCs were derived from 7.5 to 10 ml fresh peripheral blood. Amplification yielded TCR beta CDR3 regions, with RNA transcripts as the source. An initial round of RT-PCR targeting the TCR CDR3 relied on the HTBI primer set. One entry per CDR3 protein results from TCRdb running MiXCR on the multiplex PCR reads. The sample gives 550,000 to 600,000 distinct CDR3 sequences, over 15% of which show up once; around 19% is in the top ten. This clonotype originated in a woman under 30 with Graves' hyperthyroidism. Input material: blood.

DNA for the CDR3: TGTGCCAGCAGCGCCAGGGGAAGGGAGGAGACCCAGTACTTC. Protein sequence: CASSARGREETQYF. V is TRBV11-2 and J is TRBJ2-5; possibly TRBD1 for D (6 bases). CDR3 length: 14 amino acids. V lost 5 bases and J lost 5, with 15 bases in between. The V gene's germline CDR1 is SGHAT and CDR2 FQNNGV.